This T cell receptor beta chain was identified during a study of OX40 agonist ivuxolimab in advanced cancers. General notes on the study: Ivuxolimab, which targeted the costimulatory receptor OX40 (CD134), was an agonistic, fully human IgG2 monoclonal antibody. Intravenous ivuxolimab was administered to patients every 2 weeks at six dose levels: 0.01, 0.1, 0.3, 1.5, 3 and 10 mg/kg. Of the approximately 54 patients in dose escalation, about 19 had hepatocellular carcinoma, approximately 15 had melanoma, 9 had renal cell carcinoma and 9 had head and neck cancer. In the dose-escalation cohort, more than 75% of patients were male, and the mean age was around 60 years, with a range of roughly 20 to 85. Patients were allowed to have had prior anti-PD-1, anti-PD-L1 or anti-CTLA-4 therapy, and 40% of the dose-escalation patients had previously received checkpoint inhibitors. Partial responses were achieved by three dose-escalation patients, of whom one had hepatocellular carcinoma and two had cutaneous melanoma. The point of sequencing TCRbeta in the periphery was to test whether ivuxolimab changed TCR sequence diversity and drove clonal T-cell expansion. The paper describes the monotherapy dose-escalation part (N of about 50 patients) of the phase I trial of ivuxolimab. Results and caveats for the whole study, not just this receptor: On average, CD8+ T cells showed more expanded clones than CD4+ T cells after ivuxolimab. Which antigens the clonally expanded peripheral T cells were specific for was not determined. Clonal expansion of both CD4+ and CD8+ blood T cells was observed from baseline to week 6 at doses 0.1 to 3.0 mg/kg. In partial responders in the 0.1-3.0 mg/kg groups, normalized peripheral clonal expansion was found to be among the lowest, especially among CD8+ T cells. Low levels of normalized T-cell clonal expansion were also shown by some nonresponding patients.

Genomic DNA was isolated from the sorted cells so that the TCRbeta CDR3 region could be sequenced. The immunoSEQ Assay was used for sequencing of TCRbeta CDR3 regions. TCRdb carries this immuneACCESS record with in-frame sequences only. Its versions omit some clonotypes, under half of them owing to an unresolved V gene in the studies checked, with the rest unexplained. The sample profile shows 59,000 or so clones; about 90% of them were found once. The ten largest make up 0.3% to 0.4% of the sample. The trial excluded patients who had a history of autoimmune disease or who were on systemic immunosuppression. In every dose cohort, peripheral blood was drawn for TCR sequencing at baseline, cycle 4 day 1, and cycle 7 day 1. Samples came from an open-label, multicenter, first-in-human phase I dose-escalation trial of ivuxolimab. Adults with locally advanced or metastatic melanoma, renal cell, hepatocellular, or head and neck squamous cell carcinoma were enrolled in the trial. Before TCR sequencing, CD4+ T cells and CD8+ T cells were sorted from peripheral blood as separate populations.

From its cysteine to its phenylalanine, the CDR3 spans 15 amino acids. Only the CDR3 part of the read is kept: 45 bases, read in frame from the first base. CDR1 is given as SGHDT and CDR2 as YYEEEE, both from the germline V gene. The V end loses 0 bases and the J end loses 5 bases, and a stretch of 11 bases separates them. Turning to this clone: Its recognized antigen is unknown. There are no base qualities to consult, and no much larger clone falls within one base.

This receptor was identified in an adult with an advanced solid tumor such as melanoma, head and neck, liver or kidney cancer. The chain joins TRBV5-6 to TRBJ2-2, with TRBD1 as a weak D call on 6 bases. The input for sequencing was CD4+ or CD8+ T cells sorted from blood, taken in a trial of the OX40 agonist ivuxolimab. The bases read TGTGCCAGCAGCTTGGCGCAGGGGATGACCGGGGAGCTGTTTTTT. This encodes CASSLAQGMTGELFF.